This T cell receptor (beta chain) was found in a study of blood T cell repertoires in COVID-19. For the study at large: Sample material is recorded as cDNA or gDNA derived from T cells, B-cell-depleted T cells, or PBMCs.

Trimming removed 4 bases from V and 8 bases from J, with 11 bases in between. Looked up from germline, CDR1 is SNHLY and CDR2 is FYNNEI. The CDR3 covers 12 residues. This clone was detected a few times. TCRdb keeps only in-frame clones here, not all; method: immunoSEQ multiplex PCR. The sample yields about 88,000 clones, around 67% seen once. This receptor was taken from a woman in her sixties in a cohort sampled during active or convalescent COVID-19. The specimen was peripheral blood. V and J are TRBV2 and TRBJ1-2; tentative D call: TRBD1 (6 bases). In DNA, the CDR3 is TGTGCCAGCAGTGTGACAGGCAGGGGCTACACCTTC. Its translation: CASSVTGRGYTF. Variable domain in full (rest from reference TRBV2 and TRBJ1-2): EPEVTQTPSHQVTQMGQEVILRCVPISNHLYFYWYRQILGQKVEFLVSFYNNEISEKSEIFDDQFSVERPDGSNFTLKIRSTKLEDSAMYFCASSVTGRGYTFGSGTRLTVV.